This T cell receptor (beta chain) comes out of a study of blood T cell repertoires in COVID-19. Germline assignment: CDR1 SGHDN and CDR2 FVKESK. The germline V and J ends were trimmed by 0 bases and 4 bases, with 6 bases remaining between them. The CDR3 has 13 residues. Clones were sequenced by immunoSEQ multiplex PCR, and TCRdb holds only the in-frame ones, with some missing. Among tens of thousands of clones listed, around 86% were seen once. What was sequenced was peripheral blood. V usage is TRBV14 and J usage is TRBJ1-2; D call uncertain. The sequence derives from a man aged 50 or older with active or convalescent COVID-19. The CDR3 protein is CASSQDMAYGYTF. The CDR3 nucleotides are TGTGCCAGCAGCCAAGACATGGCCTATGGCTACACCTTC.